Listed below are T cell receptor beta chains from one sample, sequenced in a study of T cell responses to AZD1222 COVID-19 vaccine. TCRdb's table, derived via immunoSEQ multiplex PCR, lists solely in-frame clones and lacks some. The data show about 140,000 clones, 92% seen once. The material was peripheral blood, obtained 28 days after the second AZD1222 dose. The receptors here all came from an adult who received the AZD1222 COVID-19 vaccine. The CDR3 runs from the conserved cysteine through the conserved F or W. Fields, in order: V gene, D gene, J gene, clone size, CDR3 DNA, CDR3 protein. A D gene is named only where the DNA matches it firmly. Size is stated for part of the rows, as once, few or many counts, or as a class when the clone is expanded.

V: TRBV10-3
D: -
J: TRBJ2-6
size: -
DNA: TGTGCTACCTGCAGCTCGTGGGGATCTGGGGCCAACGTCCTGACTTTC
CDR3: CATCSSWGSGANVLTF

V: TRBV27
D: TRBD2
J: TRBJ2-7
size: -
DNA: TGTGCCAGCAGTAGCGGGGCTTACTACGAGCAGTACTTC
CDR3: CASSSGAYYEQYF

V: TRBV7-9
D: -
J: TRBJ2-3
size: -
DNA: TGTGCCAGCAGCTACAAGGGGTTTCAGGGTACGCAGTATTTT
CDR3: CASSYKGFQGTQYF

V: TRBV13
D: -
J: TRBJ2-3
size: -
DNA: TGTGCCAGCAGCCCGAACTGGGGAGATACGCAGTATTTT
CDR3: CASSPNWGDTQYF

V: TRBV5-3
D: TRBD2
J: TRBJ2-7
size: -
DNA: TGTGCCAGAAGCCCCCCCCCTGTTCGTAGCGGGGGTAGTAGCTACGAGCAGTACTTC
CDR3: CARSPPPVRSGGSSYEQYF

V: TRBV18
D: -
J: TRBJ1-5
size: -
DNA: TGTGCCAGCTCCCCTAGGACAGCGACTGGCAATCAGCCCCAGCATTTT
CDR3: CASSPRTATGNQPQHF

V: TRBV29-1
D: -
J: TRBJ1-4
size: -
DNA: TGCAGCGTTGAAAGGCCGGGGGTTTTGGGTGAAAAACTGTTTTTT
CDR3: CSVERPGVLGEKLFF

V: TRBV29-1
D: -
J: TRBJ2-4
size: -
DNA: TGCAGCGTTGCCTTATCCGAAGCCAAAAACATTCAGTACTTC
CDR3: CSVALSEAKNIQYF

V: TRBV10-2
D: -
J: TRBJ1-2
size: -
DNA: TGCGCCACGGGACATGAGGGAGGCTACACCTTC
CDR3: CATGHEGGYTF

V: TRBV4-2
D: TRBD2
J: TRBJ2-1
size: -
DNA: TGTGCCAGCAGCCAAGAGGAGTCTAGCGGGGGCCTCGATGAGCAGTTCTTC
CDR3: CASSQEESSGGLDEQFF

V: TRBV6-2/TRBV6-3
D: -
J: TRBJ1-5
size: once
DNA: TGTGCCAGCAGTTACCTAGGGGGCAATCAGCCCCAGCATTTT
CDR3: CASSYLGGNQPQHF

V: TRBV4-2
D: -
J: TRBJ1-1
size: once
DNA: TGTGCCAGCAGCCAGGAGACCGGTTACACTGAAGCTTTCTTT
CDR3: CASSQETGYTEAFF

V: TRBV20-1
D: -
J: TRBJ1-2
size: -
DNA: TGCAGTGGGGGGGCCAGTAGGGGCTACACCTTC
CDR3: CSGGASRGYTF

V: TRBV6-2/TRBV6-3
D: -
J: TRBJ1-6
size: -
DNA: TGTGCCAGCAGTTACACAGGGTATAATTCACCCCTCCACTTT
CDR3: CASSYTGYNSPLHF

V: TRBV21-1
D: -
J: TRBJ1-6
size: once
DNA: TGTGCCAGCAGCAATGAGGCAGCGAAAGTAACTTCACCCCTCCACTTT
CDR3: CASSNEAAKVTSPLHF

V: TRBV7-2
D: -
J: TRBJ1-2
size: -
DNA: TGTGCCAGCAGCTTAGCTCCGGGGATATTCTATGGCTACACCTTC
CDR3: CASSLAPGIFYGYTF

V: TRBV9
D: TRBD2
J: TRBJ2-5
size: few
DNA: TGTGCCAGCAGCGTAACTAGCGGGGGGCAAGAGACCCAGTACTTC
CDR3: CASSVTSGGQETQYF

V: TRBV19
D: -
J: TRBJ1-4
size: once
DNA: TGTGCCAGTAGTAGCGTACGCCTTGCAACTAATGAAAAACTGTTTTTT
CDR3: CASSSVRLATNEKLFF

V: TRBV29-1
D: -
J: TRBJ1-3
size: -
DNA: TGCAGCGTTGCAGCCTCTGGAAACACCATATATTTT
CDR3: CSVAASGNTIYF

V: TRBV7-2
D: -
J: TRBJ2-1
size: -
DNA: TGTGCCAGCAGCTCCCCTCAAAACAATGAGCAGTTCTTC
CDR3: CASSSPQNNEQFF

V: TRBV6-5
D: TRBD1
J: TRBJ1-6
size: -
DNA: TGTGCCAGCAGCGGACAGGGGCTTTTGAATTCACCCCTCCACTTT
CDR3: CASSGQGLLNSPLHF

V: TRBV6-6
D: -
J: TRBJ2-3
size: once
DNA: TGTGCCAGCAGTTACGCAGGCCTTGGGTCACCAGATACGCAGTATTTT
CDR3: CASSYAGLGSPDTQYF